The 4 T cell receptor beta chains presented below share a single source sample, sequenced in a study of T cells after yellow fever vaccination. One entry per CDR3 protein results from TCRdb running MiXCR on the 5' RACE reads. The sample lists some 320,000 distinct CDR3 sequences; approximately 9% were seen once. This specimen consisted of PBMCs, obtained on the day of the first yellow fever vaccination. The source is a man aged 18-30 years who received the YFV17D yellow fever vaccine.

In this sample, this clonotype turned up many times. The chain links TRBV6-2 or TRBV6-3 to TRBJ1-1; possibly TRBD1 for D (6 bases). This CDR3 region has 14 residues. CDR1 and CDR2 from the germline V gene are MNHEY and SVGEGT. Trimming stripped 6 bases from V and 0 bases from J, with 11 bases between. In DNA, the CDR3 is TGTGCCAGCAGCGGAACAGGGTTGAACACTGAAGCTTTCTTT. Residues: CASSGTGLNTEAFF.

The CDR3 loop reads CASGVNQPQHF. CDR3 bases: TGTGCCAGTGGTGTAAATCAGCCCCAGCATTTT. The rearrangement links TRBV27 to TRBJ1-5; no reliable D call. The CDR3 extends over 11 amino acids. Germline assignment: CDR1 MNHEY and CDR2 SMNVEV (reference sequence). The ends were cut back, 9 bases at V and 4 bases at J, with 7 bases in the middle.

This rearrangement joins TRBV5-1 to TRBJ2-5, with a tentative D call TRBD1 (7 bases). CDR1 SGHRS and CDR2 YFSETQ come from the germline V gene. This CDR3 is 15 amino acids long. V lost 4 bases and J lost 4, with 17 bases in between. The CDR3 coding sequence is TGCGCCAGCAGCGGAGGGGGCGTGAGCGGAGAGACCCAGTACTTC. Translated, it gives CASSGGGVSGETQYF.

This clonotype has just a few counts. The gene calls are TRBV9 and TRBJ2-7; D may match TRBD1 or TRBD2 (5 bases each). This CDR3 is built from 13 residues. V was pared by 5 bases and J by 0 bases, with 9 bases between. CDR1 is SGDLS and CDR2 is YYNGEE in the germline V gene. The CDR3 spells CASSGTSSYEQYF. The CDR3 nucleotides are TGTGCCAGCAGTGGGACGAGCTCCTACGAGCAGTACTTC.